A single TCR beta chain is shown here with its context. Antigen specificity is unknown. A sample-barcoded 5' primer and a J-beta primer mix were used in a second PCR of roughly 7 to 12 cycles. Each sample yielded at least 2.5 million CDR3-containing paired-end reads. MiXCR was run by TCRdb on the 5' RACE reads, yielding one entry per CDR3 protein. The data contain 700,000 to 900,000 distinct CDR3 sequences, less than 70% of them singletons. These data belong to a study of blood T cells in healthy people across ages. Study background: About one barcoded beta molecule per two T cells came from capture by template switching.

Every sample had a minimum of 6.5 million PBMCs isolated. Germline V gene lookup returns CDR1 SGHRS and CDR2 YFSETQ. V was clipped by 1 base and J by 7 bases; unmatched bases: 11. CDR3 length: 15 residues. Broader study findings: It was found that TCR beta diversity correlated strongly with the percentage of naive T cells.

This chain uses TRBV5-1 with TRBJ2-7, with TRBD2 identical over 7 bases. The TCR was taken from an elderly man in good health. Sequencing used blood. The CDR3 region has the DNA TGCGCCAGCAGCTTGTACCCTAGCGGAGACAATGAGCAGTACTTC. It specifies CASSLYPSGDNEQYF.